This record looks at one T cell receptor (beta chain) sequence and its context. These data belong to a study of blood T cell repertoires in COVID-19. Study details: The United States, Italy and Spain provided the acute and convalescent COVID-19 samples. In each case, the material was cDNA or gDNA derived from T cells, B-cell-depleted T cells, or PBMCs.

Germline trimming cut 3 bases from V and 4 bases from J; bases unmatched to any gene: 12. The CDR3 covers 16 residues. Germline V gives CDR1 SGHNT, CDR2 YYREEE (reference sequence). As originally analysed: It was from reference gene primer amplification that nucleated cell counts were estimated. Measured with immunoSEQ multiplex PCR; TCRdb has only the in-frame clones, and not every one. V and J calls plus clone size are reproduced from that table; the DNA served to infer D and trimming. The sample holds under 65,000 clones, less than 75% seen once. This sequence originates from a woman aged 70 to 79 with acute or convalescent COVID-19. Sequenced: peripheral blood. This chain connects TRBV5-4 to TRBJ2-7, with 8 bases identical to TRBD2. CDR3 sequence: CASSWGNSRGAYEQYF. The CDR3 nucleotides are TGTGCCAGCAGCTGGGGCAATTCGCGGGGGGCGTACGAGCAGTACTTC. Together with reference TRBV5-4 and TRBJ2-7, the CDR3 gives the full variable domain: ETGVTQSPTHLIKTRGQQVTLRCSSQSGHNTVSWYQQALGQGPQFIFQYYREEENGRGNFPPRFSGLQFPNYSSELNVNALELDDSALYLCASSWGNSRGAYEQYFGPGTRLTVT.